This T cell receptor beta chain was identified during a study of blood T cell repertoires in COVID-19. For the study at large: Sample material is recorded as cDNA or gDNA derived from T cells, B-cell-depleted T cells, or PBMCs.

Participants were placed into cohorts based on the clinical history they reported. In the original analysis: Using reference gene primer amplification, nucleated cell counts were estimated. The method was immunoSEQ multiplex PCR; TCRdb's version includes in-frame clones alone and lacks a portion of them. V, J and clone size were drawn from that table, and D and trimming were deduced from the DNA. This sample has about 270,000 clones, with less than 95% found just once. The CDR3 contains 12 residues. The V end lost 1 base, the J end lost 8 bases, and 8 bases lay between the germline ends. Germline V lookup: CDR1 GTSNPN, CDR2 SVGIG (reference sequence).

This chain connects TRBV30 to TRBJ1-4; no clear D. Material: PBMCs or T cells enriched from blood (not recorded which). This receptor was taken from a man aged 35 to 55 who had been exposed to COVID-19. In DNA form, the CDR3 reads TGTGCCTGGAGTGGAGGGTTCGAAAAACTGTTTTTT. Amino acid sequence: CAWSGGFEKLFF.